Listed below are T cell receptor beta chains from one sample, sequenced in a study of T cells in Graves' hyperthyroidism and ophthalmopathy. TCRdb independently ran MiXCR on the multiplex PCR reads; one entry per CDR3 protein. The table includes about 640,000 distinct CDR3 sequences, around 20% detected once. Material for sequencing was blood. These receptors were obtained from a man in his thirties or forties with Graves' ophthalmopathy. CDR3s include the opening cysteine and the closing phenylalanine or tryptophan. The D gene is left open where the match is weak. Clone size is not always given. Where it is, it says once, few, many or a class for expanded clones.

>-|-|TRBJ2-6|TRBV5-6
CASSLYQSGANVLTF
TGTGCCAGCAGCTTGTACCAATCTGGGGCCAACGTCCTGACTTTC
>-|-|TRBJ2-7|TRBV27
CASSDGGGGYEQYF
TGTGCCTCCTCGGACGGGGGTGGAGGGTACGAGCAGTACTTC
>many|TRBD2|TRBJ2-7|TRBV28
CATWTSGRGYEQYF
TGTGCCACCTGGACTAGCGGGAGGGGTTACGAGCAGTACTTC
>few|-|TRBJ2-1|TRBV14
CASGASNEQFF
TGTGCCAGCGGCGCCTCCAATGAGCAGTTCTTC
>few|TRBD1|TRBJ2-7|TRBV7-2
CASSSPGQGISVFPYEQYF
TGTGCCAGCAGCTCCCCTGGACAGGGGATATCGGTGTTCCCCTACGAGCAGTACTTC
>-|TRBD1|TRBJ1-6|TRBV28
CASSGGTVNSPLHF
TGTGCCAGCAGTGGCGGGACAGTTAATTCACCCCTCCACTTT
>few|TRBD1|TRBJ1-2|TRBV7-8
CASSSGQGQPGYTF
TGTGCCAGCAGCTCGGGACAGGGACAGCCTGGCTACACCTTC
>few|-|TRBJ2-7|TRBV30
CAWSRRGTNEQYF
TGTGCCTGGAGCAGACGGGGGACCAACGAGCAGTACTTC
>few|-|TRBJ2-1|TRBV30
CAWRTKRSSSYNEQFF
TGTGCCTGGAGAACCAAGCGGAGCAGCTCCTACAATGAGCAGTTCTTC
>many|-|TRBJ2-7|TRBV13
CASSFPGAYEQYF
TGTGCCAGCAGCTTTCCGGGGGCGTACGAGCAGTACTTC
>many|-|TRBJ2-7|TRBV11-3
CASSLARDISYEQYF
TGTGCCAGCAGCTTAGCCCGGGACATCTCCTACGAGCAGTACTTC
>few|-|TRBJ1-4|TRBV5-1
CASSLFPGELFF
TGCGCCAGCAGCTTGTTCCCGGGAGAACTGTTTTTT
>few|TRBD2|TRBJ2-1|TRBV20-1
CSAQPIAGGPLNEQFF
TGCAGTGCCCAACCCATAGCGGGAGGGCCTTTGAATGAGCAGTTCTTC
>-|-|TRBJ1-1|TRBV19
CATLDRTEAFF
TGTGCCACCCTAGACCGCACTGAAGCTTTCTTT
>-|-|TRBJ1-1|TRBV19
CASSIPPGQPTFEAFF
TGTGCCAGTAGTATACCTCCCGGACAGCCCACATTCGAAGCTTTCTTT
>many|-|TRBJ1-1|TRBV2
CASSGSSTEAFF
TGTGCCAGCAGTGGGTCCAGCACTGAAGCTTTCTTT
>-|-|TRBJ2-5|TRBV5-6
CASSGTVRETQYF
TGTGCCAGCAGTGGGACGGTGAGGGAGACCCAGTACTTC
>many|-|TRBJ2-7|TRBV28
CATSGGLRHYEQYF
TGTGCCACCTCGGGGGGCCTTAGGCACTACGAGCAGTACTTC
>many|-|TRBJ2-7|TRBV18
CASSRREKGYEQYF
TGTGCCAGCTCACGGAGGGAGAAGGGCTACGAGCAGTACTTC
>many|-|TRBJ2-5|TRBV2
CASTTENQETQYF
TGTGCCAGCACTACAGAGAATCAAGAGACCCAGTACTTC
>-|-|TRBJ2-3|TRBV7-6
CASSPTGDWATDTQYF
TGTGCCAGCAGCCCAACCGGGGACTGGGCCACAGATACGCAGTATTTT
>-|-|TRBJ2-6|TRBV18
CASSPTYGANVLTF
TGTGCCAGCTCACCAACATATGGGGCCAACGTCCTGACTTTC